This TCR beta chain was observed in a study of blood T cell repertoires in COVID-19 (dated by TCRdb to about 2020). For context, the study as a whole: Samples covering the acute and convalescent phases of COVID-19 were provided by collaborators in the United States, Italy and Spain. Deeply sampled blood TCRbeta repertoires from subjects exposed to, actively infected with, or recovered from COVID-19 were included in the dataset. HLA class I and class II types, where available, came from metadata supplied by the sample provider rather than from assay-based typing. Samples came from the ongoing ImmuneRACE study (first 160 participants) plus 1,254 subjects from 6 global collaborators. A de-identified subject ID, COVID-19 status, age in years and sex were almost always included in the sample metadata. The material from the prospective study consisted of cDNA or gDNA derived from T cells, B-cell-depleted T cells, or PBMCs. The repertoires were released in a freely available public database meant as a resource for research on the immune response to SARS-CoV-2. Overall study results and their limits: The quantity of clinical and demographic metadata differed by source and by participant and was supplied without curation.

The collaborating institutions used their own protocols to collect whole blood in K2EDTA tubes. Collaborator samples were shipped for TCRbeta analysis as frozen whole blood, isolated PBMCs, or DNA extracted from either sample type. With respect to this clone: There is no known antigen for this receptor. It has no much larger one-base neighbor in the sample; base qualities were not kept.

Counted from cysteine to phenylalanine, this CDR3 has 15 amino acids. The entry retains the CDR3 DNA only, 45 bases that are in frame from base 1. Looking up the germline V gene yields CDR1 SGHTA and CDR2 FQGTGA. The trim is 0 bases for V and 2 bases for J, with a gap of 10 bases between the germline ends. TCRbeta CDR3 regions were amplified from genomic DNA using the immunoSEQ Assay, a bias-controlled multiplex PCR. The published analysis was carried out like this. The number of nucleated cells in each sample was estimated by amplification of reference gene primers within the assay. Sequence reads were collapsed and filtered to measure the absolute abundance of every unique TCRbeta CDR3 rearrangement. For each sample, productive Simpson clonality was calculated as the square root of Simpson's diversity index across productive rearrangements. TCRdb carries this immuneACCESS record with in-frame sequences only. Its versions omit some clonotypes, under half of them owing to an unresolved V gene in the studies checked, with the rest unexplained. The D gene and trimming were derived from the DNA, and the V and J assignments and clone size from that table. The table for this sample lists 150,000 or so clones; around 90% of them were counted only once. Together, the top ten hold about 5% of the sample.

This sequence uses TRBV7-3 and TRBJ1-1, and TRBD1 may be the D gene, going by 5 matching bases. Sequencing used peripheral blood. This TCR was sampled from a human donor in a cohort sampled during active COVID-19. Here is the DNA: TGTGCCAGCAGCTTAACGGGGGGGACTAACACTGAAGCTTTCTTT. This is translated as CASSLTGGTNTEAFF.